This paragraph reports one TCR beta chain. The antigen remains unidentified. The data were taken from a study of cytomegalovirus exposure and HLA in healthy donors. Study results and limitations: HLA alleles showed associations with 16,951 TCR beta sequences in a later analysis, at a 0.05 false discovery rate.

The study ran its PCR with 60 Vbeta and 13 Jbeta primers. In the authors' methods: Among the unique TCR beta chains that a later analysis counted, about 84 million in all, around 11 million were shared. The assay was immunoSEQ multiplex PCR, and TCRdb's table has in-frame clones only and misses some. V, J and clone size are those of that table, while D and trimming were read from the DNA. The sample data list about 55,000 clones. This CDR3 is 15 amino acids long. Germline lookup yields CDR1 SGHTS and CDR2 YDEGEE. Between the trimmed V and J ends, which lost 1 base and 2 bases, there was a span of 9 bases.

Sequencing was performed on PBMCs. This clonotype was obtained from a woman aged 60-70 years in good health and CMV-seropositive. J is TRBJ2-2 and V is TRBV5-8; no definite D call. For the CDR3, the DNA is TGTGCCAGCAGCTTGATTTTACTAAACACCGGGGAGCTGTTTTTT. It encodes CASSLILLNTGELFF.